The clone carrying this T cell receptor beta chain came up once. The CDR3 contains 16 residues. The V gene lost 5 bases and the J gene lost 0 bases, with 11 bases spanning the gap. CDR1 is SEHNR and CDR2 is FQNEAQ in the germline V gene (reference sequence). Measured with immunoSEQ multiplex PCR; TCRdb has only the in-frame clones, and not every one. The table lists 7,000 to 8,500 clones, roughly 80% of them singletons, with approximately 2% in the top ten. This entry belongs to a study of CD4 T cell repertoires in COVID-19. No culture step preceded sequencing of the ex vivo isolated memory T cells. The V call is TRBV7-9, the J call TRBJ2-6, with D perhaps matching TRBD1 (6 bases). The clonotype comes from a human donor who had COVID-19. The material was effector memory CD4+ T cells from blood, obtained before the COVID-19 pandemic. The CDR3 DNA sequence: TGTGCCAGCAGCCGCGGACAGTTCTCTGGGGCCAACGTCCTGACTTTC. Amino acids: CASSRGQFSGANVLTF.